Below are 13 T cell receptor beta chains sequenced from a single sample in a study of blood T cells in healthy people across ages. Through a sample-barcoded 5' primer and a J-beta primer mix, a second PCR was run for roughly 6 to 12 cycles. Each CDR3 protein is one row after TCRdb ran MiXCR on the 5' RACE reads. This sample has 1.4 million or so distinct CDR3 sequences; approximately 42% occur once, and the top ten carry 4%. Input material: blood. These receptors came from a woman under 30 in good health.

The V call is TRBV12-3 or TRBV12-4, the J call TRBJ2-2; D may be TRBD1 (7 bases). The ends were cut back, 2 bases at V and 6 bases at J, with 13 bases in the middle. The CDR3 spans 15 residues. In DNA form, the CDR3 reads TGTGCCAGCAGTTTACTGCCAGGGGGGTCCGGGGAGCTGTTTTTT. This translates into CASSLLPGGSGELFF.

This rearrangement joins TRBV9 to TRBJ2-1, with D perhaps matching TRBD1 (6 bases). Per germline, CDR1 SGDLS and CDR2 YYNGEE. With 2 bases removed from V and 9 bases from J, the gap between germline ends came to 18 bases. The CDR3 is made up of 15 amino acids. CDR3 nucleotides: TGTGCCAGCAGCGTGAGGGGGTCAGCCTCAGGTGAGCAGTTCTTC. Its translation: CASSVRGSASGEQFF.

This chain connects TRBV5-1 to TRBJ2-7; 9 bases agree with TRBD2. The CDR3 is 15 amino acids. CDR1 SGHRS and CDR2 YFSETQ come from the germline V gene. V shed 3 bases, J shed 0 bases, and the junction held 4 bases outside the gene matches. CDR3 coding DNA: TGCGCCAGCAGCTCTACTAGCGGGCCCTCCTACGAGCAGTACTTC. Encoded protein: CASSSTSGPSYEQYF.

This clonotype came up a few times. The CDR3 protein is CASSGWGGLEETQYF. Here the CDR3 DNA reads TGCGCCAGCAGTGGATGGGGGGGCCTGGAAGAGACCCAGTACTTC. The gene calls are TRBV5-1 and TRBJ2-5; the D gene is possibly TRBD2 (7 bases). The germline CDR1 and CDR2 sequences are SGHRS and YFSETQ. CDR3 length: 15 residues. V dropped 5 bases and J dropped 3 bases, with 17 bases sitting between them.

The chain joins TRBV2 to TRBJ2-1, with D unresolved. The CDR3 is 15 amino acids. CDR1 and CDR2 (germline): SNHLY, FYNNEI. The V and J ends lost 1 base and 0 bases respectively, with 7 bases between them. CDR3 loop: CASSEVWSSYNEQFF. The CDR3 nucleotides read TGTGCCAGCAGTGAAGTCTGGAGCTCCTACAATGAGCAGTTCTTC.

The genes are TRBV11-2 and TRBJ2-3, with 8 nucleotides matching TRBD1. The CDR3 runs 17 residues. CDR1 is SGHAT and CDR2 is FQNNGV in the germline V gene. J gave up 5 bases and V 3 bases, and 13 bases lay outside the gene matches. CDR3 amino acids: CASSFQSRGRGQDTQYF. CDR3 nucleotides: TGTGCCAGCAGCTTTCAGTCCAGGGGGCGCGGACAAGATACGCAGTATTTT.

The chain links TRBV6-2 or TRBV6-3 to TRBJ2-7, with D hard to call. Germline assignment: CDR1 MNHEY and CDR2 SVGEGT. V was cut by 8 bases and J by 0 bases, with 17 bases left in between. This CDR3 spans 15 amino acids. This CDR3 is CASVDTPRSSYEQYF. The CDR3, as DNA: TGTGCCAGCGTGGATACACCGAGAAGCTCCTACGAGCAGTACTTC.

The chain joins TRBV18 to TRBJ1-4, with D possibly TRBD1 on 5 matching bases. Germline-derived CDR1 and CDR2 are KGHSH and LQKENI. Between the trimmed V and J ends, which lost 6 bases and 3 bases, there was a span of 17 bases. The CDR3 length is 16 residues. As DNA, the CDR3 is TGTGCCAGCTCGCCCCATAATACGGGGGCTAATGAAAAACTGTTTTTT. Translating it yields CASSPHNTGANEKLFF.

The chain has TRBV7-2 and TRBJ1-1, with D possibly matching TRBD1 (5 bases). The CDR3 sequence is 14 residues long. Germline V lookup: CDR1 SGHTA, CDR2 FQGNSA. Trimming took off 4 bases at V and 5 bases at J, with 14 bases between the two ends. Here the CDR3 DNA reads TGTGCCAGCAGCTCCGCCAGGGTTAGTACTGAAGCTTTCTTT. It encodes CASSSARVSTEAFF.

This clonotype was counted a few times. The chain recombines TRBV27 with TRBJ1-2; TRBD1 might be the D (5 bases). CDR1 is MNHEY and CDR2 is SMNVEV in the germline V gene (reference sequence). Trimming took off 5 bases at V and 0 bases at J, with 13 bases between the two ends. This CDR3 comprises 15 residues. The chain's CDR3 is CASSTAGTSNYGYTF. The CDR3 DNA sequence: TGTGCCAGCAGTACCGCCGGGACCTCTAACTATGGCTACACCTTC.

The V gene is TRBV28, the J gene TRBJ1-2; unclear D gene. The CDR3 has 12 amino acids. With 3 bases removed from V and 7 bases from J, the gap between germline ends came to 9 bases. The germline gives CDR1 MDHEN, CDR2 SYDVKM. The CDR3 loop is CASSLYGPGYTF. For the CDR3, the DNA is TGTGCCAGCAGTTTGTACGGCCCTGGCTACACCTTC.

As regards this clonotype: Relative to the germline gene, one junction end is altered; a read error may explain this. The chain uses TRBV6-5 and TRBJ2-2; a weak D match, TRBD1 (5 bases). The CDR3 runs 16 residues. Germline CDR1 MNHEY, CDR2 SVGAGI. CDR3 sequence: CANSYWRQLNTGELFF. The CDR3 bases are TGTGCCAACAGTTACTGGAGACAGCTGAACACCGGGGAGCTGTTTTTT.

This chain links TRBV30 with TRBJ2-3; D not certain. The length of the CDR3 is 15 residues. Trimming took off 3 bases at V and 5 bases at J, with 18 bases between the two ends. CDR1 and CDR2 from the germline V gene are GTSNPN and SVGIG (reference sequence). The CDR3 DNA sequence: TGTGCCTGGAGCGATGGTACTTCAGGTGAAGATACGCAGTATTTT. Its protein is CAWSDGTSGEDTQYF.